Listed here is a single TCR beta chain. The data are from a study of blood T cell repertoires in COVID-19. This table comes from immunoSEQ multiplex PCR, and its TCRdb copy is limited to in-frame clones, with some not included. The sample holds about 250,000 clones, roughly 86% seen once. The CDR3 spans 15 residues. Trimming removed 0 bases at V and 0 bases at J, with 8 bases between. Germline V gene lookup returns CDR1 MGHRA and CDR2 YSYEKL. The sequencing input was peripheral blood. J is TRBJ1-1 and V is TRBV4-1; D is unclear. The source is a woman between 25 and 40 years old with acute or convalescent COVID-19. The CDR3 protein is CASSQDPGMNTEAFF. CDR3 bases: TGCGCCAGCAGCCAAGATCCAGGTATGAACACTGAAGCTTTCTTT.